This TCR beta chain was identified in a study of cytomegalovirus exposure and HLA in healthy donors. The CDR3 length is 14 residues. Per germline, CDR1 SGHNT and CDR2 YYREEE (reference sequence). V gave up 4 bases and J gave up 6 bases; unmatched junction bases: 6. PCR involved 60 Vbeta and 13 Jbeta primers. Generated by immunoSEQ multiplex PCR, the TCRdb table keeps only in-frame clones and is missing some. The table lists 120,000 or so clones, around three quarters of them singletons. The specimen was PBMCs. This TCR came from a man aged 30 to 45 in good health and CMV-seronegative. The gene calls are TRBV5-4 and TRBJ2-2; TRBD1 aligns across 7 bases. Here the CDR3 reads CASSDEGAAGELFF. CDR3 nucleotide sequence: TGTGCCAGCAGCGACGAGGGGGCAGCCGGGGAGCTGTTTTTT.